The T cell receptor (beta chain) described here comes from a study of blood T cell repertoires in COVID-19. Whole-study context: Whether acute or convalescent, the COVID-19 samples came from the United States, Italy and Spain. PBMCs, B-cell-depleted T cells, or T cells provided the cDNA or gDNA that made up the material.

Per the original methods: Estimates of nucleated cell counts were drawn from the amplification of reference gene primers. The data were produced by immunoSEQ multiplex PCR, yet TCRdb's version contains in-frame clones alone and is incomplete. V and J calls and clone size are copied from that table; D and trimming were computed from the DNA. The table has about 200,000 clones, about 87% seen once. Germline trimming cut 4 bases from V and 0 bases from J; bases unmatched to any gene: 2. Per the germline V gene, CDR1 is MNHEY and CDR2 is SVGAGI. The CDR3 spans 16 residues. Sequenced input: peripheral blood. The TCR comes from a man between 60 and 70 years old with acute or convalescent COVID-19. The chain links TRBV6-5 to TRBJ2-1; TRBD2 agrees at 11 bases. CDR3 amino acids: CASSSLAGGSYNEQFF. The CDR3 DNA follows: TGTGCCAGCAGTTCCCTAGCGGGGGGCTCCTACAATGAGCAGTTCTTC.